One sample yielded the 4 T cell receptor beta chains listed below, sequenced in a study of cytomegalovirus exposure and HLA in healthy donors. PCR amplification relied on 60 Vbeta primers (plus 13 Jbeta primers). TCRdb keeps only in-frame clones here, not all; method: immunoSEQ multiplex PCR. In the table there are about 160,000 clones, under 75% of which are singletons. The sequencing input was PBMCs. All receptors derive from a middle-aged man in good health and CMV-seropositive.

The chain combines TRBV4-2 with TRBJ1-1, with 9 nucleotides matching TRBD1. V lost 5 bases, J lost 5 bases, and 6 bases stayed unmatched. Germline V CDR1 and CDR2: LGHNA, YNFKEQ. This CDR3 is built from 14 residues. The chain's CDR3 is CASSERQGGTEAFF. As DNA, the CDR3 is TGTGCCAGCAGCGAGAGACAGGGGGGAACTGAAGCTTTCTTT.

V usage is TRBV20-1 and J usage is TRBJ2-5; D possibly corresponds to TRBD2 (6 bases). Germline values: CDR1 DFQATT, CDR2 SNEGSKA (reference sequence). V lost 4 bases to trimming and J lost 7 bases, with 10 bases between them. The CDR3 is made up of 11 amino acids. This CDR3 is CSAKSGPTQYF. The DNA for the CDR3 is TGCAGTGCTAAAAGCGGGCCGACCCAGTACTTC.

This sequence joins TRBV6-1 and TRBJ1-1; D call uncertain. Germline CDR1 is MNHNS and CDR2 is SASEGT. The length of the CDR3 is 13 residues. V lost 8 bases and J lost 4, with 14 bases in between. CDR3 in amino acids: CASFPRGSTEAFF. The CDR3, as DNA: TGTGCCAGCTTCCCCCGCGGTTCCACTGAAGCTTTCTTT.

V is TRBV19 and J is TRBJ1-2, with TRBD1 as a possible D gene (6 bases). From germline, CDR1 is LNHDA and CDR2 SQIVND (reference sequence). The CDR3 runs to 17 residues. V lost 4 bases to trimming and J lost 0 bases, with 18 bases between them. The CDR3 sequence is CASSTRQDSYSNYGYTF. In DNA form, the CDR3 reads TGTGCCAGTAGTACCCGACAGGACTCATATTCTAACTATGGCTACACCTTC.